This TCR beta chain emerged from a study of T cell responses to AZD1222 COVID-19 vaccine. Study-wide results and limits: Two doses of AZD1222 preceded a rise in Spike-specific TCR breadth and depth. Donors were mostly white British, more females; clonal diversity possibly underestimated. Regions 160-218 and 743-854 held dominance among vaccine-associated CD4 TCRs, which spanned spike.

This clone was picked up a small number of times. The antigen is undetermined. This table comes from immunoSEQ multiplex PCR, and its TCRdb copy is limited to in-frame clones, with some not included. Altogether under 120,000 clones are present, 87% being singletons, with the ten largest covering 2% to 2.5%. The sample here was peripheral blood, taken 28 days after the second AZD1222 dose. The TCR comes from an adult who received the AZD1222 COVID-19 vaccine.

This chain's CDR3 is CASSESYYQGGWNTEAFF. The CDR3, as DNA: TGCGCCAGCAGTGAGTCGTATTACCAGGGTGGGTGGAACACTGAAGCTTTCTTT. The chain joins TRBV10-2 to TRBJ1-1; D might be TRBD1 (5 bases). Looked up from germline, CDR1 is WSHSY and CDR2 is SAAADI. Trimming took off 0 bases at V and 1 base at J, with 18 bases between the two ends. CDR3 length: 18 amino acids.